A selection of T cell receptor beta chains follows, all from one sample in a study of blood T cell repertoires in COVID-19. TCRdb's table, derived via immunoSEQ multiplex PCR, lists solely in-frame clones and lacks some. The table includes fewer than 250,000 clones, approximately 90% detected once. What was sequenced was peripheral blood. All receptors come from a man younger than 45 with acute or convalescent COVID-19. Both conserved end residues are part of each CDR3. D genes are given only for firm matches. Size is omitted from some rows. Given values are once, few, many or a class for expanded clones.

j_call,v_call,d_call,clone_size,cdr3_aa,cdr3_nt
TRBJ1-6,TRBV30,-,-,CAWTPTYNSPLHF,TGTGCCTGGACTCCTACCTATAATTCACCCCTCCACTTT
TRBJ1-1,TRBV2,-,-,CASSYGENTEAFF,TGTGCCAGCAGCTACGGAGAGAACACTGAAGCTTTCTTT
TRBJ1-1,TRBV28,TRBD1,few,CASSFPGTVNTEAFF,TGTGCCAGCAGTTTTCCCGGGACAGTCAACACTGAAGCTTTCTTT
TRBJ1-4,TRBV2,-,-,CASSNNRVTNEKLFF,TGTGCCAGCAGTAATAACAGGGTTACTAATGAAAAACTGTTTTTT
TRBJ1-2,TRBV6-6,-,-,CASSTSEEGRNGYTF,TGTGCCAGCAGTACCTCGGAGGAGGGGCGAAATGGCTACACCTTC
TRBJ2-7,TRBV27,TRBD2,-,CASSFSGRAVVQYF,TGTGCCAGCAGTTTCAGCGGGAGGGCCGTGGTGCAGTACTTC
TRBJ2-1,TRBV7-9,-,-,CASSLSVGGGEQFF,TGTGCCAGCAGCCTAAGTGTGGGGGGTGGTGAGCAGTTCTTC
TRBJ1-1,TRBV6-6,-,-,CAGNDRTNTEAFF,TGTGCCGGAAACGACAGGACGAACACTGAAGCTTTCTTT
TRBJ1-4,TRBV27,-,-,CASSPSREKLFF,TGTGCCAGCAGCCCGAGCAGGGAAAAACTGTTTTTT
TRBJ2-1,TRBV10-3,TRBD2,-,CAIGLAGNNEQFF,TGTGCCATAGGACTAGCGGGAAACAATGAGCAGTTCTTC
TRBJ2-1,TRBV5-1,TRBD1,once,CASSLLQGNEQFF,TGCGCCAGCAGCTTGTTACAGGGGAATGAGCAGTTCTTC
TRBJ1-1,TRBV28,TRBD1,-,CASSLRKGAIQFTEAFF,TGTGCCAGCAGTCTCCGGAAGGGGGCGATTCAATTCACTGAAGCTTTCTTT
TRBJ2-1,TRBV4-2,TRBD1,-,CASSHPGQGANEQFF,TGTGCCAGCAGCCACCCGGGACAGGGGGCCAATGAGCAGTTCTTC
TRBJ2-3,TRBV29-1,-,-,CSVLGQTQYF,TGCAGCGTCCTTGGGCAAACGCAGTATTTT
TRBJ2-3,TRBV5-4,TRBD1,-,CASSSWDRPTDTQYF,TGTGCCAGCAGCTCTTGGGACAGACCCACAGATACGCAGTATTTT
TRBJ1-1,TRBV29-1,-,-,CSVILTGWQAFF,TGCAGCGTTATTTTGACTGGCTGGCAAGCTTTCTTT
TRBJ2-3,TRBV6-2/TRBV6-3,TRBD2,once,CASSYSSNGLASDTQYF,TGTGCCAGCAGTTACTCAAGCAACGGACTAGCCTCAGATACGCAGTATTTT
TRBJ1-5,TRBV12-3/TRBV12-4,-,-,CASSFSPERPQHF,TGTGCCAGCAGTTTCTCCCCAGAGCGGCCCCAGCATTTT
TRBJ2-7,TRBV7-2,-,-,CASRKALLGEQYF,TGTGCCAGCAGAAAAGCCTTACTAGGGGAGCAGTACTTC
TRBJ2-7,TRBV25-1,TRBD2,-,CASSTSGSSYEQYF,TGTGCCAGCAGCACTAGCGGGAGTTCCTACGAGCAGTACTTC
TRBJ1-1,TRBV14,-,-,CASRLGGGTEAFF,TGTGCCAGCAGGTTGGGAGGGGGGACTGAAGCTTTCTTT
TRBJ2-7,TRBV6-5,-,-,CASLEDSHLGQYF,TGTGCCAGCCTAGAGGACAGCCACCTGGGGCAGTACTTC
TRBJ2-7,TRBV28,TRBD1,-,CASSFPWSTGEYSYEQYF,TGTGCCAGCAGTTTCCCCTGGTCCACAGGGGAATACTCCTACGAGCAGTACTTC
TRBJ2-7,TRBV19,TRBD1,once,CASSTSGTGRYEQYF,TGTGCCAGTAGCACTTCCGGGACAGGGCGCTACGAGCAGTACTTC
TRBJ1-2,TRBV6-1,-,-,CASSESPGSGIRYGYTF,TGTGCCAGCAGTGAATCCCCAGGAAGTGGTATTAGATATGGCTACACCTTC
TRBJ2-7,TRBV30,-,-,CAWSPALGTLVEQYF,TGTGCCTGGAGTCCTGCATTGGGGACACTAGTCGAGCAGTACTTC
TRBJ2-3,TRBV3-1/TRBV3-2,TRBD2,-,CASSPGTSGRAKITQYF,TGTGCCAGCAGCCCGGGGACTAGCGGGAGGGCTAAGATTACGCAGTATTTT